This T cell receptor beta chain is drawn from a study of human T cells and chemical hapten exposure. At the level of the study: Variation in per-sample TCR yields came mainly from small pooled library volume differences. Study results and caveats: TCRs exceeding a frequency of 1 in 1000 stayed unchanged under DPC sensitization.

The CDR3 is 15 residues long. CDR1 WSHSY and CDR2 SAAADI come from the germline V gene. V was cut by 4 bases and J by 7 bases, with 19 bases left in between. This clonotype was recorded a few times. Its antigen remains unidentified. RNA extraction used unfractionated whole blood as the source of total RNA. Individual cDNA molecules (in the library) carried attached unique molecular identifiers. Original processing methods: There were a median of around 96,000 TCRs per sample, with a range from roughly 20,000 to 700,000. A single record per CDR3 protein comes from TCRdb applying MiXCR to the 5' RACE reads. TCRdb, rather than the study authors, made the V and J calls. Counted here are tens of thousands of distinct CDR3 sequences, roughly 15% occurring once; the ten biggest clones make up approximately 6.3%.

The chain uses TRBV10-2 and TRBJ1-1, with D maybe TRBD1 (5 bases). The TCR was taken from a female donor in good health. The CDR3 here is CASSAHDSQALEAFF. As DNA, the CDR3 is TGCGCCAGCAGTGCACACGACAGCCAGGCTCTTGAAGCTTTCTTT.